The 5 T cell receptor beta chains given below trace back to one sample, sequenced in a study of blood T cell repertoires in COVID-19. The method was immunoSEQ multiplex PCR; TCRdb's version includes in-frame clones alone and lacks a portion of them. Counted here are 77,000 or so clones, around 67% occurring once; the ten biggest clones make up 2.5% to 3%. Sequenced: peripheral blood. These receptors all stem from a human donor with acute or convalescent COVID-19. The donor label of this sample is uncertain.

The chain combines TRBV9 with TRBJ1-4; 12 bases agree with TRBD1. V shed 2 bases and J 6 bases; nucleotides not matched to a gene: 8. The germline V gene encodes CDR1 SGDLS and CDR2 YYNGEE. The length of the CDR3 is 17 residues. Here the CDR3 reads CASSVGDRGRRDEKLFF. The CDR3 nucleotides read TGTGCCAGCAGCGTCGGGGACAGGGGGCGTAGGGATGAAAAACTGTTTTTT.

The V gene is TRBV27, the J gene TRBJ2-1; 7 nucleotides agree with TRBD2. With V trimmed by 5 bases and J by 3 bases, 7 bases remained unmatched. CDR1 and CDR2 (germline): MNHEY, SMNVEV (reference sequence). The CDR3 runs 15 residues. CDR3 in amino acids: CASSLGLVGYNEQFF. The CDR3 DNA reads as TGTGCCAGCAGTCTAGGACTAGTTGGCTACAATGAGCAGTTCTTC.

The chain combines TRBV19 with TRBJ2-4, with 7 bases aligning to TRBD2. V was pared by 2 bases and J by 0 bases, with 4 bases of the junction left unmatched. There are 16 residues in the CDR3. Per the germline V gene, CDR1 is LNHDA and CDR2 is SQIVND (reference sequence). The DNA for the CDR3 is TGTGCCAGTAGTATACAGGCTAGCGGAGCCAAAAACATTCAGTACTTC. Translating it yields CASSIQASGAKNIQYF.

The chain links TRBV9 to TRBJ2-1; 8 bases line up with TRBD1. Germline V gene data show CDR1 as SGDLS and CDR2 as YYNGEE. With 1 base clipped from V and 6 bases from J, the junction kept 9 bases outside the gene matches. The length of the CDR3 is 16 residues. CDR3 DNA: TGTGCCAGCAGCGTAACGACAGGGGACCGAGGCAATGAGCAGTTCTTC. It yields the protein CASSVTTGDRGNEQFF.

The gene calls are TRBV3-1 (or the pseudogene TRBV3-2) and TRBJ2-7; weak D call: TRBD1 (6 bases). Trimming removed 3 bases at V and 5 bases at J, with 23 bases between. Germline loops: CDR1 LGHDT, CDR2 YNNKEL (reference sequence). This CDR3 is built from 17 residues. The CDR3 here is CASSQMKPLWTADEQYV. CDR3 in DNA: TGTGCCAGCAGCCAGATGAAACCTTTGTGGACAGCGGACGAGCAGTACGTC.